A selection of T cell receptor beta chains follows, all from one sample in a study of type 1 regulatory T cells. For these TCRs, the target antigens are not known. TCRdb called the reads again in MiXCR, with one record for every CDR3 protein. The data contain 20,000 or so distinct CDR3 sequences, about 45% of them singletons. The specimen was cultured T cells, either the whole culture or a sorted T cell fraction (not recorded which). The receptors shown here come from a human donor in good health. CDR3s include the opening cysteine and the closing phenylalanine or tryptophan. D genes are given only for firm matches. Where a row states a size, it is once, few, many or the class of an expanded clone; other rows omit it.

v_call	clone_size	j_call	d_call	cdr3_aa	cdr3_nt
TRBV6-5	many	TRBJ2-7	TRBD2	CASSSQARGIYEQYF	TGTGCCAGCAGTTCCCAGGCGCGGGGGATTTACGAGCAGTACTTC
TRBV6-6	.	TRBJ2-7	TRBD1	CASSRGQGAYEQYF	TGTGCCAGCAGCCGTGGACAGGGGGCATACGAGCAGTACTTC
TRBV4-2	.	TRBJ2-7	TRBD1	CASSQDVLRGRYEQYF	TGTGCCAGCAGCCAAGATGTGCTCAGGGGGCGGTACGAGCAGTACTTC
TRBV5-4	.	TRBJ2-3	.	CASSLAGVLVTDTQYF	TGTGCCAGCAGCCTTGCAGGGGTCCTCGTAACAGATACGCAGTATTTT
TRBV7-2	few	TRBJ2-1	.	CASSLVPSPTEQFF	TGTGCCAGCAGCTTGGTCCCCTCTCCTACTGAGCAGTTCTTC
TRBV3-1	few	TRBJ2-3	TRBD2	CASSRRGGTDTQYF	TGTGCCAGCAGCCGCCGGGGGGGCACAGATACGCAGTATTTT
TRBV4-2	.	TRBJ1-1	.	CASSQPEILNTEAFF	TGTGCCAGCAGCCAGCCAGAAATACTGAACACTGAAGCTTTCTTT
TRBV12-3/TRBV12-4	.	TRBJ2-1	.	CASSFVEYNEQFF	TGTGCCAGCAGTTTTGTAGAATACAATGAGCAGTTCTTC
TRBV6-5	many	TRBJ1-1	TRBD1	CASSYDRGTEAFF	TGTGCCAGCAGTTACGACAGGGGCACTGAAGCTTTCTTT
TRBV5-1	few	TRBJ1-4	.	CASRLQATNEKLFF	TGCGCCAGCAGGTTACAGGCAACTAATGAAAAACTGTTTTTT
TRBV29-1	.	TRBJ1-4	.	CSVRTSHRELFF	TGCAGCGTTCGGACTTCTCACCGGGAACTGTTTTTT
TRBV9	once	TRBJ1-2	.	CASSVAGHPNYGYTF	TGTGCCAGCAGCGTAGCTGGACACCCTAACTATGGCTACACCTTC
TRBV5-1	medium-sized	TRBJ2-7	.	CASSFWTGGHEQYF	TGCGCCAGCAGCTTCTGGACCGGAGGCCACGAGCAGTACTTC
TRBV7-8	few	TRBJ2-7	TRBD2	CASSLGAGGSYEQYF	TGTGCCAGCAGCTTAGGGGCGGGGGGATCCTACGAGCAGTACTTC
TRBV24-1	.	TRBJ2-3	.	CATSDKGRGGMDTQYF	TGTGCCACCAGTGATAAGGGACGTGGTGGAATGGATACGCAGTATTTT
TRBV11-2	few	TRBJ2-2	.	CASSLVGGQVTGELFF	TGTGCCAGCAGCTTAGTCGGGGGGCAGGTCACCGGGGAGCTGTTTTTT
TRBV20-1	.	TRBJ1-5	TRBD1	CSAPSGTGYQPQHF	TGCAGTGCCCCATCTGGGACAGGGTATCAGCCCCAGCATTTT
TRBV5-1	.	TRBJ2-2	TRBD1	CATKLTGGTNTGELFF	TGCGCCACCAAGCTTACAGGGGGAACTAACACCGGGGAGCTGTTTTTT
TRBV2	few	TRBJ2-3	TRBD1	CASSRDRASTDTQYF	TGTGCCAGCAGTCGGGACAGGGCTAGCACAGATACGCAGTATTTT
TRBV12-3/TRBV12-4	.	TRBJ2-7	TRBD2	CASSSGTSGGRRYEQYF	TGTGCCAGCAGTTCCGGGACTAGCGGGGGTCGAAGGTACGAGCAGTACTTC
TRBV5-1	.	TRBJ1-1	.	CASSFGSGLDTEAFF	TGCGCCAGCAGCTTTGGAAGTGGGCTTGACACTGAAGCTTTCTTT
TRBV6-6	.	TRBJ2-7	TRBD1	CASSYRTGAYEQYF	TGTGCCAGCAGTTACCGGACAGGGGCCTACGAGCAGTACTTC
TRBV7-2	.	TRBJ2-1	.	CASSLSAVRGTYNEQFF	TGTGCCAGCAGCTTGTCCGCGGTTCGGGGGACCTACAATGAGCAGTTCTTC
TRBV20-1	medium-sized	TRBJ2-5	TRBD2	CSAPERLASQTQYF	TGCAGTGCTCCGGAAAGACTAGCCTCGCAGACCCAGTACTTC
TRBV5-4	.	TRBJ2-1	TRBD2	CASSLQRGGWSSYNEQFF	TGTGCCAGCAGCTTGCAGCGGGGGGGGTGGAGCTCCTACAATGAGCAGTTCTTC
TRBV29-1	.	TRBJ1-2	TRBD1	CSGGQGGGYTF	TGCAGCGGGGGACAGGGTGGCGGCTACACCTTC
TRBV2	.	TRBJ1-6	.	CASSEAGNNSPLHF	TGTGCCAGCAGCGAAGCGGGGAACAATTCACCCCTCCACTTT
TRBV4-1	.	TRBJ2-7	.	CASSQAPVSITLLSYEQYF	TGCGCCAGCAGCCAAGCCCCTGTCAGCATTACTCTACTATCCTACGAGCAGTACTTC
TRBV5-1	.	TRBJ2-5	TRBD1	CAILPGQAPYQETQYF	TGCGCCATCCTACCGGGACAGGCCCCGTACCAAGAGACCCAGTACTTC
TRBV18	once	TRBJ2-5	.	CASSLGVVETQYF	TGTGCCAGCTCACTGGGGGTCGTGGAGACCCAGTACTTC
TRBV7-2	few	TRBJ2-5	TRBD2	CASSPVTSGGEGETQYF	TGTGCCAGCAGCCCCGTGACTAGCGGGGGGGAGGGTGAGACCCAGTACTTC
TRBV5-1	.	TRBJ1-4	.	CASSFQYATNEKLFF	TGCGCCAGCAGCTTCCAGTATGCAACTAATGAAAAACTGTTTTTT
TRBV18	.	TRBJ1-4	.	CASSPNRLTNEKLFF	TGTGCCAGCTCACCGAACAGGTTAACTAATGAAAAACTGTTTTTT
TRBV7-2	.	TRBJ2-3	TRBD2	CASSRRGSGAPTDTQYF	TGTGCCAGCAGCCGCCGTGGTAGCGGGGCGCCTACAGATACGCAGTATTTT
TRBV21-1	.	TRBJ1-5	.	CATEASGASNQPQHF	TGTGCCACCGAAGCCTCAGGGGCTAGCAATCAGCCCCAGCATTTT
TRBV7-9	.	TRBJ2-1	TRBD1	CASSSTFGTGVGSYNEQFF	TGTGCCAGCAGCTCCACCTTCGGGACAGGGGTTGGGTCCTACAATGAGCAGTTCTTC
TRBV6-1	.	TRBJ1-2	TRBD1	CASSATGGLYGYTF	TGTGCCAGCAGTGCTACAGGGGGCCTTTATGGCTACACCTTC
TRBV10-3	few	TRBJ1-3	.	CAITGGGGSGNTIYF	TGTGCCATCACCGGCGGCGGGGGCTCTGGAAACACCATATATTTT
TRBV10-2	.	TRBJ2-2	.	CASSVTENTGELFF	TGCGCCAGCAGTGTTACGGAGAACACCGGGGAGCTGTTTTTT
TRBV15	.	TRBJ1-5	.	CATSLRVQGGNQPQHF	TGTGCCACCAGCCTTAGAGTACAGGGAGGCAATCAGCCCCAGCATTTT
TRBV6-2/TRBV6-3	.	TRBJ1-2	.	CATRTQIYGYTF	TGTGCCACCAGGACTCAAATCTATGGCTACACCTTC
TRBV4-2	few	TRBJ1-2	.	CASSPPGEASGYGYTF	TGTGCCAGCAGCCCCCCAGGTGAAGCTTCTGGCTATGGCTACACCTTC
TRBV2	.	TRBJ1-6	TRBD1	CASSEETGVSPLHF	TGTGCCAGCAGTGAGGAGACAGGGGTTTCACCCCTCCACTTT
TRBV5-1	.	TRBJ2-2	TRBD1	CASSLEGQTNTGELFF	TGCGCCAGCAGCTTGGAGGGACAGACGAACACCGGGGAGCTGTTTTTT
TRBV12-3/TRBV12-4	.	TRBJ1-5	.	CASSFRPNQPQHF	TGTGCCAGCAGTTTTCGTCCTAATCAGCCCCAGCATTTT